Below are 24 T cell receptor beta chains sequenced from a single sample in a study of blood T cell repertoires in COVID-19. TCRdb's copy holds only in-frame clones and misses some; the assay was immunoSEQ multiplex PCR. The profile shows around 83,000 clones, roughly 90% of them singletons. Sequenced sample: peripheral blood. These receptor sequences come from a man aged 65 to 85 with active or convalescent COVID-19.

The chain has TRBV6-2 or TRBV6-3 and TRBJ2-5, with D tentatively TRBD2 (6 bases). This CDR3 is built from 17 residues. The ends were cut back, 6 bases at V and 0 bases at J, with 20 bases in the middle. Germline assignment: CDR1 MNHEY and CDR2 SVGEGT. The CDR3 sequence is CASSFHRTRLDQETQYF. In DNA form, the CDR3 reads TGTGCCAGCAGCTTCCACCGGACCCGACTAGACCAAGAGACCCAGTACTTC.

The rearrangement links TRBV13 to TRBJ1-1; D is unresolved. The CDR3 has 13 amino acids. The V end lost 2 bases, the J end lost 3 bases, and 7 bases lay between the germline ends. Germline CDR1 PRHDT, CDR2 FYEKMQ (reference sequence). The DNA for the CDR3 is TGTGCCAGCAGCTTATCCCCCGACACTGAAGCTTTCTTT. This encodes CASSLSPDTEAFF.

The rearrangement joins TRBV3-1 (or the pseudogene TRBV3-2) to TRBJ2-7; TRBD1 is a possible D gene (5 bases). CDR3 length: 13 residues. From germline, CDR1 is LGHDT and CDR2 YNNKEL (reference sequence). Deletions cut 5 bases from V and 5 bases from J, with 13 bases between. CDR3 residues: CASSSLTGNEQYF. The CDR3 bases are TGTGCCAGCAGCTCCCTAACAGGTAACGAGCAGTACTTC.

The rearrangement joins TRBV29-1 to TRBJ1-1; D remains ambiguous. The CDR3 loop spans 15 amino acids. Germline CDR1 is SQVTM and CDR2 is ANQGSEA. Trimming shortened V by 1 base and J by 4 bases, and 16 bases separated the two germline ends. The CDR3 coding sequence is TGCAGCGTTGAAGGGGTAGGCGGCCCGCGCACTGAAGCTTTCTTT. Its protein is CSVEGVGGPRTEAFF.

The CDR3 bases are TGTGCCAGCAGCTTATCCCGCAGCTATGGCTACACCTTC. This gives the protein CASSLSRSYGYTF. The V call is TRBV5-8, the J call TRBJ1-2; D call uncertain. The CDR3 contains 13 residues. V was cut by 2 bases and J by 4 bases, with 9 bases left in between. Germline CDR1 is SGHTS and CDR2 is YDEGEE.

A single count supports this clone. The chain employs TRBV18 and TRBJ2-1, with D maybe TRBD2 (6 bases). Trimming removed 3 bases at V and 5 bases at J, with 23 bases between. In germline, CDR1 is KGHSH, CDR2 LQKENI. There are 18 residues in the CDR3. CDR3: CASSPLPQIQGGNNEQFF. The DNA for the CDR3 is TGTGCCAGCTCACCCCTCCCACAGATCCAAGGAGGGAACAATGAGCAGTTCTTC.

The CDR3 loop reads CASSRPGQGARTEAFF. In DNA, the CDR3 is TGTGCCAGCAGCAGGCCGGGACAGGGGGCGCGGACTGAAGCTTTCTTT. The V and J genes are TRBV5-4 and TRBJ1-1, with 12 bases fitting TRBD1. The CDR3 spans 16 residues. Germline CDR1 and CDR2: SGHNT and YYREEE (reference sequence). Unmatched junction bases numbered 9, after V lost 4 bases and J lost 5 bases.

This sequence joins TRBV5-1 and TRBJ1-2; 10 bases are a match to TRBD1. The CDR3 has 15 residues. The V and J ends lost 0 bases and 8 bases, in that order; junction bases with no gene match: 7. Germline V gives CDR1 SGHRS, CDR2 YFSETQ. CDR3 sequence: CASSLAIGQGDGYTF. CDR3 sequence (DNA): TGCGCCAGCAGCTTGGCCATCGGACAGGGGGACGGCTACACCTTC.

The count of this clone is one. This rearrangement joins TRBV5-1 to TRBJ2-3; 8 bases line up with TRBD1. Unmatched junction bases numbered 9, after V lost 5 bases and J lost 1 base. The length of the CDR3 is 16 residues. Germline-derived CDR1 and CDR2 are SGHRS and YFSETQ. CDR3 in DNA: TGCGCCAGCAGTCCGGATTCGACAGGGGGCACAGATACGCAGTATTTT. It yields the protein CASSPDSTGGTDTQYF. The entire variable domain, with the rest obtained from reference TRBV5-1 and TRBJ2-3, is as follows: KAGVTQTPRYLIKTRGQQVTLSCSPISGHRSVSWYQQTPGQGLQFLFEYFSETQRNKGNFPGRFSGRQFSNSRSEMNVSTLELGDSALYLCASSPDSTGGTDTQYFGPGTRLTVL.

The chain uses TRBV6-2 or TRBV6-3 and TRBJ2-6; 9 bases map to TRBD2. The CDR3 is made up of 20 amino acids. The V gene end was trimmed by 6 bases and the J gene end by 1 base; junction bases not matched to a gene: 16. Looked up from germline, CDR1 is MNHEY and CDR2 is SVGEGT. The CDR3 nucleotides are TGTGCCAGCAGCCCGCTTGTAGCGGGAGCGGGGAGATCTGGGGCCAACGTCCTGACTTTC. This translates into CASSPLVAGAGRSGANVLTF.

The rearrangement uses TRBV18 and TRBJ2-7; 7 bases are shared with TRBD1. The V gene end was trimmed by 0 bases and the J gene end by 6 bases; junction bases not matched to a gene: 8. The CDR3 runs to 15 residues. CDR1 and CDR2 (germline): KGHSH, LQKENI. Here the CDR3 DNA reads TGTGCCAGCTCACCACCGAGCAGGGGGATTTTCGAGCAGTACTTC. As protein: CASSPPSRGIFEQYF.

The V gene is TRBV5-6, the J gene TRBJ1-1; 9 bases fit TRBD1. CDR1 is SGHDT and CDR2 is YYEEEE in the germline V gene. V shed 4 bases, J shed 5 bases, and the junction held 6 bases outside the gene matches. The CDR3 is 14 amino acids. The CDR3: CASSRGQGNTEAFF. CDR3 DNA: TGTGCCAGCAGCCGTGGACAGGGGAATACTGAAGCTTTCTTT. The variable domain in full, completed from reference TRBV5-6 and TRBJ1-1, reads DAGVTQSPTHLIKTRGQQVTLRCSPKSGHDTVSWYQQALGQGPQFIFQYYEEEERQRGNFPDRFSGHQFPNYSSELNVNALLLGDSALYLCASSRGQGNTEAFFGQGTRLTVV.

The chain employs TRBV6-2 or TRBV6-3 and TRBJ2-3, with a possible D match to TRBD2 (6 bases). V lost 6 bases and J lost 4, with 20 bases in between. The V gene's germline CDR1 is MNHEY and CDR2 SVGEGT. The CDR3 runs 16 residues. DNA for the CDR3: TGTGCCAGCAGCCGACTGGGGGGAGGATTTCCAGATACGCAGTATTTT. Translated, it gives CASSRLGGGFPDTQYF.

Worth noting for this clone: Other DNA sequences in the same sample also yield this CDR3. The chain has TRBV5-5 and TRBJ2-6; 9 bases match TRBD1. The CDR3 has 16 amino acids. With V trimmed by 4 bases and J by 4 bases, 6 bases remained unmatched. CDR1 and CDR2 (germline): SGHKS, YYEKEE (reference sequence). The CDR3 here is CASSLQGAGGANVLTF. The CDR3 nucleotides are TGTGCCAGCAGCCTACAGGGGGCGGGGGGGGCCAACGTCCTGACTTTC.

The CDR3 loop reads CASSNPDRGQTEAFF. In DNA form, the CDR3 reads TGTGCCAGCAGTAACCCGGACAGGGGGCAAACTGAAGCTTTCTTT. The chain employs TRBV6-6 and TRBJ1-1; TRBD1 aligns across 11 bases. The germline CDR1 and CDR2 sequences are MNHNY and SVGAGI (reference sequence). The length of the CDR3 is 15 residues. The trim removed 5 bases at V and 5 bases at J, leaving 7 bases unmatched.

This chain links TRBV28 with TRBJ2-3; possibly TRBD1 for D (6 bases). The CDR3 has 17 amino acids. V was shortened by 5 bases and J by 3 bases, with 21 bases between the two germline ends. CDR1 and CDR2 (germline): MDHEN, SYDVKM. CDR3 nucleotides: TGTGCCAGCAGTCCATCGAAATTGGGAAGGGGGACAGATACGCAGTATTTT. Its protein is CASSPSKLGRGTDTQYF.

This clone was seen a handful of times. This chain links TRBV4-3 with TRBJ1-1; tentative D call: TRBD1 (5 bases). Trimming pared 2 bases from V and 6 bases from J, leaving 7 bases between. Germline V gives CDR1 LGHNA, CDR2 YSLEER. This CDR3 spans 12 amino acids. As DNA, the CDR3 is TGCGCCAGCAGCCAATGGGGGGCTGAAGCTTTCTTT. Its translation: CASSQWGAEAFF.

This chain uses TRBV9 with TRBJ2-2; a possible D gene is TRBD2 (6 bases). The germline CDR1 and CDR2 sequences are SGDLS and YYNGEE. CDR3 length: 16 amino acids. The V and J ends lost 0 bases and 6 bases respectively, with 15 bases between them. As DNA, the CDR3 is TGTGCCAGCAGCGTAGGAGCAGGGAGGTTTCCCGGGGAGCTGTTTTTT. Residues: CASSVGAGRFPGELFF.

This clone was observed a single time. The rearrangement links TRBV4-1 to TRBJ1-5, with 9 bases fitting TRBD1. The CDR3 has 17 amino acids. V was pared by 1 base and J by 7 bases, with 11 bases of the junction left unmatched. Germline-derived CDR1 and CDR2 are MGHRA and YSYEKL. The DNA for the CDR3 is TGCGCCAGCAGCCAAGTGGCCGGGACAGGGTTAGGACAGCCCCAGCATTTT. It yields the protein CASSQVAGTGLGQPQHF.

This rearrangement joins TRBV15 to TRBJ2-7, with D maybe TRBD2 (5 bases). Trimming took 0 bases from V and 6 from J, leaving 12 bases between them. CDR1 and CDR2 (germline): LNHNV, YYDKDF (reference sequence). The CDR3 totals 14 residues. The CDR3 is CATSRDEGVSEQYF. The CDR3 DNA sequence: TGTGCCACCAGCAGAGATGAGGGAGTATCCGAGCAGTACTTC.

The chain uses TRBV6-2 or TRBV6-3 and TRBJ2-6; D ambiguous. The germline V gene has CDR1 MNHEY and CDR2 SVGEGT. Trimming took off 1 base at V and 0 bases at J, with 7 bases between the two ends. The CDR3 spans 16 residues. CDR3: CASSYLPSSGANVLTF. CDR3 in DNA: TGTGCCAGCAGTTACTTACCCAGCTCTGGGGCCAACGTCCTGACTTTC.

The chain links TRBV6-4 to TRBJ2-1, with D possibly matching TRBD2 (6 bases). The CDR3 extends over 13 amino acids. V lost 4 bases and J lost 3, with 7 bases in between. Germline CDR1 reads MRHNA; CDR2 reads SNTAGT. CDR3 sequence: CASSADYYNEQFF. Here the CDR3 DNA reads TGTGCCAGCAGTGCGGACTACTACAATGAGCAGTTCTTC.

The CDR3 nucleotides read TGTGCCGCCCAAAGGGGGACAGGAGCCTACGAGCAGTACTTC. Translation gives CAAQRGTGAYEQYF. The gene calls are TRBV25-1 and TRBJ2-7, with TRBD1 identical over 8 bases. With V trimmed by 11 bases and J by 2 bases, 11 bases remained unmatched. CDR1 and CDR2 (germline): MGHDK, SYGVNS. The CDR3 is made up of 14 amino acids.

The chain recombines TRBV10-3 with TRBJ1-1; 10 bases match TRBD1. Germline V lookup: CDR1 ENHRY, CDR2 SYGVKD. The V segment lost 10 bases and the J segment 6 bases; nucleotides outside the gene matches: 14. This CDR3 spans 15 amino acids. CDR3 protein: CATTDRGRNRAEAFF. CDR3 DNA: TGTGCCACTACCGACAGGGGGCGTAATAGGGCTGAAGCTTTCTTT.